Listed here are 17 T cell receptor beta chains from one sample, sequenced in a study of cytomegalovirus exposure and HLA in healthy donors. Vbeta (60) and Jbeta (13) primers were used in the PCR. The repertoire was sequenced with immunoSEQ multiplex PCR; TCRdb's copy has only in-frame clones and lacks some. The sample yields about 140,000 clones, around three quarters seen once. Material for sequencing was PBMCs. The receptors shown here come from a male donor in good health and CMV-seronegative.

The chain has TRBV13 and TRBJ1-3; tentative D call: TRBD1 (6 bases). This CDR3 contains 17 residues. In germline, CDR1 is PRHDT, CDR2 FYEKMQ (reference sequence). V was shortened by 5 bases and J by 2 bases, with 19 bases between the two germline ends. The CDR3 DNA reads as TGTGCCAGCAGCCCAGCACCTACAGGGACTACTGGAAACACCATATATTTT. It translates to CASSPAPTGTTGNTIYF.

V and J are TRBV5-5 and TRBJ1-1; 7 bases agree with TRBD1. Looked up from germline, CDR1 is SGHKS and CDR2 is YYEKEE (reference sequence). After removal of 0 bases from V and 5 bases from J, the junction contained 4 bases not matched to a gene. CDR3 length equals 14 residues. The CDR3 is CASSLEQGRTEAFF. In DNA, the CDR3 is TGTGCCAGCAGCTTGGAACAGGGGCGAACTGAAGCTTTCTTT.

This clone was observed a handful of times. J is TRBJ2-1 and V is TRBV27, with 10 bases lining up with TRBD2. Per the germline V gene, CDR1 is MNHEY and CDR2 is SMNVEV (reference sequence). The junction had 4 bases not matched to a gene; V was cut back by 5 bases and J by 0 bases. The CDR3 is 16 amino acids. DNA for the CDR3: TGTGCCAGCAGTCCTAGACTAGCGGGCTCCTACAATGAGCAGTTCTTC. It encodes CASSPRLAGSYNEQFF.

The chain combines TRBV15 with TRBJ2-7; 10 nucleotides agree with TRBD1. The CDR3 runs to 15 residues. V lost 1 base, J lost 1 base, and 1 base stayed unmatched. Looked up from germline, CDR1 is LNHNV and CDR2 is YYDKDF (reference sequence). The DNA for the CDR3 is TGTGCCACCAGCAGAGGACAGGGGGCGTCCTACGAGCAGTACTTC. As protein: CATSRGQGASYEQYF.

This chain uses TRBV7-2 with TRBJ2-7; no clear D. V was shortened by 1 base and J by 3 bases, with 13 bases between the two germline ends. The CDR3 length is 15 residues. Germline CDR1 reads SGHTA; CDR2 reads FQGNSA. This CDR3 is CASSLDSPVYYEQYF. In nucleotides, the CDR3 is TGTGCCAGCAGCTTAGATTCACCTGTCTACTACGAGCAGTACTTC.

The rearrangement uses TRBV5-7 and TRBJ1-3; D is uncertain. TRBV5-7 is classed as an ORF, of uncertain function. Trimming left V 3 bases short and J 10 bases short, with 11 bases between. This CDR3 contains 12 residues. The chain's CDR3 is CASSSRELTIYF. The CDR3 DNA is TGTGCCAGCAGCTCCCGGGAATTGACCATATATTTT.

This clone has a single count. This chain links TRBV18 with TRBJ2-1, with 7 nucleotides matching TRBD1. This CDR3 spans 21 amino acids. V trimming: 6 bases; J trimming: 3 bases; junction bases outside the gene matches: 26. Germline assignment: CDR1 KGHSH and CDR2 LQKENI. CDR3 sequence (DNA): TGTGCCAGCTCCGCTGTCCTTGGCACAGGGGCAGGAGGCCCTGTCTACAATGAGCAGTTCTTC. Translation gives CASSAVLGTGAGGPVYNEQFF.

The chain joins TRBV11-3 to TRBJ2-2; 7 positions match TRBD1. Germline CDR1 SGHNT, CDR2 YENEEA. The ends lost 6 bases at V and 6 bases at J; junction bases unmatched: 13. The CDR3 consists of 16 residues. The DNA of the CDR3 is TGTGCCAGCAGTAGACCGGGGACAGAGGTTGCCGGGGAGCTGTTTTTT. Translated, it gives CASSRPGTEVAGELFF.

J is TRBJ1-6 and V is TRBV7-9; D gene unclear. V lost 5 bases to trimming and J lost 7 bases, with 3 bases between them. The CDR3 has 11 residues. Per germline, CDR1 SEHNR and CDR2 FQNEAQ (reference sequence). CDR3 coding DNA: TGTGCCAGCAGCGCGAATTCACCCCTCCACTTT. This gives the protein CASSANSPLHF.

This chain uses TRBV5-8 with TRBJ2-2, with D perhaps TRBD1 (6 bases). V was cut by 4 bases and J by 4 bases, with 14 bases left in between. Germline V gives CDR1 SGHTS, CDR2 YDEGEE. CDR3 length equals 15 residues. The CDR3 region is CASSPLRRGTGELFF. Here the CDR3 DNA reads TGTGCCAGCAGCCCCCTGCGCAGGGGCACCGGGGAGCTGTTTTTT.

The table lists this clone with a few counts. This sequence joins TRBV4-1 and TRBJ2-3; 7 bases agree with TRBD2. Germline trimming cut 1 base from V and 4 bases from J; bases unmatched to any gene: 14. This CDR3 spans 18 amino acids. Per the germline V gene, CDR1 is MGHRA and CDR2 is YSYEKL. The CDR3: CASSQAPLTGGIADTQYF. CDR3 coding DNA: TGCGCCAGCAGCCAAGCCCCTTTAACGGGGGGTATCGCAGATACGCAGTATTTT.

The chain has TRBV7-8 and TRBJ1-5; TRBD1 is a possible D gene (5 bases). From germline, CDR1 is SGHVS and CDR2 FQNEAQ. V gave up 1 base and J gave up 3 bases, with 13 bases separating them. The CDR3 runs to 16 residues. The CDR3 loop is CASSLEGIGDNQPQHF. CDR3 nucleotides: TGTGCCAGCAGCTTAGAGGGGATAGGCGACAATCAGCCCCAGCATTTT.

V gene TRBV29-1 combines with J gene TRBJ2-5, with a possible D match to TRBD1 (5 bases). With 7 bases removed from V and 1 base from J, the gap between germline ends came to 10 bases. The CDR3 is made up of 12 amino acids. Germline CDR1 SQVTM, CDR2 ANQGSEA. CDR3 sequence: CSAGHPQETQYF. The CDR3 region has the DNA TGCAGCGCCGGACACCCCCAAGAGACCCAGTACTTC.

This chain connects TRBV7-7 to TRBJ2-3; the D gene is possibly TRBD1 (6 bases). Trimming stripped 3 bases from V and 6 bases from J, with 13 bases between. Germline V gives CDR1 SSHAT, CDR2 FNYEAQ (reference sequence). The CDR3 totals 14 residues. The CDR3 spells CASSLAPGADTQYF. The DNA for the CDR3 is TGTGCCAGCAGCTTGGCCCCAGGGGCGGATACGCAGTATTTT.

This chain joins TRBV29-1 and TRBJ2-5; D perhaps matches TRBD1 (5 bases). The CDR3 length is 17 residues. Per germline, CDR1 SQVTM and CDR2 ANQGSEA. Trimming removed 0 bases at V and 4 bases at J, with 21 bases between. CDR3 in amino acids: CSVEDVDGKGLVETQYF. CDR3 DNA sequence: TGCAGCGTTGAAGACGTTGATGGCAAGGGGTTAGTAGAGACCCAGTACTTC.

The V gene is TRBV9, the J gene TRBJ1-3; 8 nucleotides align to TRBD1. The ends lost 2 bases at V and 0 bases at J; junction bases unmatched: 7. Germline CDR1 is SGDLS and CDR2 is YYNGEE. The CDR3 sequence is 17 residues long. The CDR3 nucleotides are TGTGCCAGCAGCGTCCTCGGACAGGGCGGCTCTGGAAACACCATATATTTT. It encodes CASSVLGQGGSGNTIYF.

The chain links TRBV29-1 to TRBJ1-4; 7 nucleotides line up with TRBD1. Germline CDR1 and CDR2: SQVTM and ANQGSEA. There are 17 residues in the CDR3. V lost 4 bases to trimming and J lost 0 bases; unmatched junction nucleotides: 11. The CDR3, as DNA: TGCAGCGTTGGGAGGTCGGGGACAGCAGCAACTAATGAAAAACTGTTTTTT. Translating gives CSVGRSGTAATNEKLFF.